What follows are 5 T cell receptor beta chains derived from one specimen sequenced in a study of blood T cell repertoires in COVID-19. Data came from immunoSEQ multiplex PCR; TCRdb stores just in-frame clones and leaves some out. The sample yields tens of thousands of clones, about nine tenths seen once. Material for sequencing was peripheral blood. Every receptor here comes from a man aged 25 to 40 with acute or convalescent COVID-19.

This clone has a single count. Other DNA sequences of this sample code for an identical CDR3. The chain joins TRBV25-1 to TRBJ2-5; 10 nucleotides agree with TRBD2. CDR1 MGHDK and CDR2 SYGVNS come from the germline V gene. The CDR3 runs to 15 residues. V shed 4 bases, J shed 4 bases, and the junction held 6 bases outside the gene matches. CDR3 coding DNA: TGTGCCAGCAGTGGATTAGCGGGAGGTGGAGAGACCCAGTACTTC. It is translated as CASSGLAGGGETQYF.

The rearrangement uses TRBV4-1 and TRBJ2-7; 10 bases map to TRBD2. The CDR3 is 15 amino acids. CDR1 and CDR2 (germline): MGHRA, YSYEKL. Trimming removed 2 bases from V and 6 bases from J; junction bases left unmatched: 7. As DNA, the CDR3 is TGCGCCAGCAGCCAACCTAGGACTAGCGGCGGCGAGCAGTACTTC. Translated: CASSQPRTSGGEQYF.

The chain joins TRBV5-1 to TRBJ1-1; 9 bases fit TRBD1. The trim removed 3 bases at V and 3 bases at J, leaving 15 bases unmatched. Germline CDR1 is SGHRS and CDR2 is YFSETQ. This CDR3 is built from 18 residues. The CDR3 DNA is TGCGCCAGCAGCTCCAGGACCGGGACAGGGCTCTTGGACACTGAAGCTTTCTTT. It codes for CASSSRTGTGLLDTEAFF. The whole variable domain, filled in from reference TRBV5-1 and TRBJ1-1, reads KAGVTQTPRYLIKTRGQQVTLSCSPISGHRSVSWYQQTPGQGLQFLFEYFSETQRNKGNFPGRFSGRQFSNSRSEMNVSTLELGDSALYLCASSSRTGTGLLDTEAFFGQGTRLTVV.

This clone was observed once. The gene calls are TRBV28 and TRBJ2-2; D may be TRBD2 (5 bases). Trimming took 7 bases from V and 5 from J, leaving 8 bases between them. Per germline, CDR1 MDHEN and CDR2 SYDVKM. The CDR3 covers 12 residues. The CDR3 is CASNEGTGELFF. CDR3 sequence (DNA): TGTGCCAGCAATGAGGGTACCGGGGAGCTGTTTTTT.

The V call is TRBV6-1, the J call TRBJ2-2; D might be TRBD2 (6 bases). The CDR3 has 17 residues. V lost 2 bases to trimming and J lost 6 bases, with 19 bases between them. The germline V gene has CDR1 MNHNS and CDR2 SASEGT. The CDR3 region is CASSEFLRTSRAGELFF. The CDR3 nucleotides read TGTGCCAGCAGTGAATTTTTGAGAACTAGCCGGGCCGGGGAGCTGTTTTTT.